The 3 T cell receptor beta chains below were found in one sample sequenced in a study of T cell changes during pregnancy in multiple sclerosis. Assay: immunoSEQ multiplex PCR; the TCRdb copy retains only in-frame clones and omits some. The table includes 48,000 or so clones, around 94% detected once. The sample in question was CD4+ T cells from peripheral blood mononuclear cells, obtained in the second trimester of pregnancy. The origin of the receptors is a female donor in good health, enrolled as a control in a pregnancy study.

This clone was counted only a few times. Written as DNA, the CDR3 is TGTGCCAGCGGAATACAGGGGAGCTATGGCTACACCTTC. Its translation: CASGIQGSYGYTF. The rearrangement joins TRBV7-9 to TRBJ1-2; 7 bases match TRBD1. V trimming: 8 bases; J trimming: 4 bases; junction bases outside the gene matches: 7. CDR3 length: 13 residues. Germline assignment: CDR1 SEHNR and CDR2 FQNEAQ (reference sequence).

The genes are TRBV2 and TRBJ2-2, with 7 bases identical to TRBD1. Trimming at V came to 5 bases and at J to 1 base, leaving 4 bases not matched to a gene. This CDR3 has 15 amino acids. The germline CDR1 and CDR2 sequences are SNHLY and FYNNEI. The CDR3 DNA reads TGTGCCAGCAGTTTCGGGACAGTGAACACCGGGGAGCTGTTTTTT. The encoded protein is CASSFGTVNTGELFF.

The rearrangement links TRBV6-5 to TRBJ2-5, with TRBD2 matching 12 bases. V was pared by 6 bases and J by 5 bases, with 7 bases of the junction left unmatched. The length of the CDR3 is 15 residues. Germline values: CDR1 MNHEY, CDR2 SVGAGI. This chain's CDR3 is CASSLAGGPGETQYF. The CDR3, as DNA: TGTGCCAGCAGCCTAGCGGGAGGGCCGGGGGAGACCCAGTACTTC.